This T cell receptor beta chain was observed in a study of T cell changes during pregnancy in multiple sclerosis. TCRdb's table, derived via immunoSEQ multiplex PCR, lists solely in-frame clones and lacks some. The sample holds 60,000 to 65,000 clones, roughly 91% seen once. This CDR3 is built from 17 residues. Germline trimming cut 0 bases from V and 0 bases from J; bases unmatched to any gene: 5. Per germline, CDR1 SGDLS and CDR2 YYNGEE. The sequence came from a female donor in good health, enrolled as a control in a pregnancy study. The sequences come from peripheral blood, collected in the second trimester of pregnancy. The J gene is TRBJ2-1, the V gene TRBV9; 8 bases are shared with TRBD2. This CDR3 is CASSVATSGGSYNEQFF. Here the CDR3 DNA reads TGTGCCAGCAGCGTAGCTACCAGCGGGGGCTCCTACAATGAGCAGTTCTTC.